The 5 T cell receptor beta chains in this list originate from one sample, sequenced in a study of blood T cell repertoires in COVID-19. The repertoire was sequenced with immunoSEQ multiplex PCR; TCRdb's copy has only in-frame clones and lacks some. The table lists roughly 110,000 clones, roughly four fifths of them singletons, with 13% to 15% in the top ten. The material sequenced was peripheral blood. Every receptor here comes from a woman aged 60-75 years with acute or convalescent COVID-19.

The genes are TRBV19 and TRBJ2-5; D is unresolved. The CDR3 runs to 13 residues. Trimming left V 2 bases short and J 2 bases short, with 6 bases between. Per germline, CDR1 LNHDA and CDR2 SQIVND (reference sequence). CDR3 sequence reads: CASSITKQETQYF. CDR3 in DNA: TGTGCCAGTAGTATAACAAAACAAGAGACCCAGTACTTC.

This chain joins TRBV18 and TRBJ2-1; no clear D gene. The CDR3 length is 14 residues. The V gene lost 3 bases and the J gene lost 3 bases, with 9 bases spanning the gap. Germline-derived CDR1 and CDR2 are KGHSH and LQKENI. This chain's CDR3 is CASSPQSGYNEQFF. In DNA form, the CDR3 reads TGTGCCAGCTCACCCCAATCCGGCTACAATGAGCAGTTCTTC.

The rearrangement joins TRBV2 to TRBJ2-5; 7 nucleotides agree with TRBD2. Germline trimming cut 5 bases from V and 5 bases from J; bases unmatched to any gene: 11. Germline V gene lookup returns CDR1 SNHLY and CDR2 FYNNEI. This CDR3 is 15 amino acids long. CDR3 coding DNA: TGTGCCAGCAGTCTGACTAGCCATCCGGGTGAGACCCAGTACTTC. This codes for CASSLTSHPGETQYF.

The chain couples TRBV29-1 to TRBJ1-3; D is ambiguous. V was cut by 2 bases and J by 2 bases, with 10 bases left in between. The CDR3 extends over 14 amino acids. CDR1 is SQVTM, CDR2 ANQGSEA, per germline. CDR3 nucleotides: TGCAGCGTTGAACGGTCCCGGGCTGGAAACACCATATATTTT. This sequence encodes CSVERSRAGNTIYF.

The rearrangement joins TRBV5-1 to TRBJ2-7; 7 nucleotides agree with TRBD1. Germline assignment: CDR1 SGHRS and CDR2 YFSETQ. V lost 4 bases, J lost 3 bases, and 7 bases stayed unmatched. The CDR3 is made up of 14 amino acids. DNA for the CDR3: TGCGCCAGCAGCATAACCGGGGACAGCTACGAGCAGTACTTC. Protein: CASSITGDSYEQYF.